This T cell receptor beta chain was found in a study of cytomegalovirus exposure and HLA in healthy donors. Study results and limitations: Segments of the TCR beta V type were, in most cases, productive about 87% or about 30% of the time in an earlier analysis. Sequencing depth roughly uniform across donors was assumed in presence/absence analyses.

About this clone: Its matching antigen is unknown.

The PCR contained 60 Vbeta and 13 Jbeta primers. The method was immunoSEQ multiplex PCR; TCRdb's version includes in-frame clones alone and lacks a portion of them. The sample lists 100,000 to 150,000 clones; less than 85% were seen once. Germline CDR1 and CDR2: SGHRS and YFSETQ. Unmatched junction bases numbered 18, after V lost 2 bases and J lost 2 bases. There are 19 residues in the CDR3. Sequenced material: PBMCs. The origin of this receptor is a female donor in good health and CMV-seronegative. The chain has TRBV5-1 and TRBJ1-1, with 7 bases fitting TRBD1. The CDR3 nucleotides read TGCGCCAGCAGCTTCGGGACAGTGACAAATACCAAGGGCAACACTGAAGCTTTCTTT. Protein sequence: CASSFGTVTNTKGNTEAFF.